The rows below give T cell receptor beta chains drawn from one sample of a study of PD-L1 blockade in urothelial cancer. Here immunoSEQ multiplex PCR was the method, and the copy in TCRdb shows in-frame clones only, minus some. The table includes 30,000 or so clones, about 88% detected once. Sequencing used PBMCs, obtained around atezolizumab (anti-PD-L1) treatment. The receptor set was obtained from a man older than 75 with urothelial cancer. Both conserved end residues are part of each CDR3. Fields, in order: clone size, J gene, D gene, V gene, CDR3 protein, CDR3 DNA. The D gene is left open where the match is weak. Expanded clones are given a class, and other clones once, few, many or no size at all.

clone size: once
J gene: TRBJ1-2
D gene: TRBD1
V gene: TRBV6-1
CDR3 protein: CASTGGLTNYGYTF
CDR3 DNA: TGTGCCAGCACAGGGGGCCTCACTAACTATGGCTACACCTTC

clone size: NA
J gene: TRBJ2-7
D gene: NA
V gene: TRBV19
CDR3 protein: CASSPQTGHRYEQYF
CDR3 DNA: TGTGCCAGTAGTCCCCAAACGGGACACCGATACGAGCAGTACTTC

clone size: NA
J gene: TRBJ1-2
D gene: NA
V gene: TRBV10-1
CDR3 protein: CASSEQGQGRGWKLINYGYTF
CDR3 DNA: TGCGCCAGCAGTGAGCAGGGGCAGGGAAGGGGATGGAAACTTATTAACTATGGCTACACCTTC

clone size: few
J gene: TRBJ2-1
D gene: NA
V gene: TRBV21-1
CDR3 protein: CASSKGEGDREFNEQFF
CDR3 DNA: TGTGCCAGCAGCAAAGGAGAAGGGGACAGGGAATTTAATGAGCAGTTCTTC

clone size: NA
J gene: TRBJ1-2
D gene: NA
V gene: TRBV5-6
CDR3 protein: CASSPVYTGSGGYTF
CDR3 DNA: TGTGCCAGCAGCCCAGTTTATACAGGGTCGGGTGGCTACACCTTC

clone size: NA
J gene: TRBJ1-3
D gene: TRBD1
V gene: TRBV5-1
CDR3 protein: CASSWGQGASGNTIYF
CDR3 DNA: TGCGCCAGCAGCTGGGGACAGGGGGCCTCTGGAAACACCATATATTTT

clone size: NA
J gene: TRBJ2-7
D gene: TRBD1
V gene: TRBV19
CDR3 protein: CASKNRGGYEQYF
CDR3 DNA: TGTGCCAGTAAAAACAGGGGTGGCTACGAGCAGTACTTC

clone size: NA
J gene: TRBJ2-1
D gene: NA
V gene: TRBV5-1
CDR3 protein: CASSLAETSSYNEQFF
CDR3 DNA: TGCGCCAGCAGCTTGGCCGAAACTAGCTCCTACAATGAGCAGTTCTTC

clone size: NA
J gene: TRBJ2-3
D gene: TRBD2
V gene: TRBV11-2
CDR3 protein: CASSLGLAGGPVDTQYF
CDR3 DNA: TGTGCCAGCAGCCTGGGACTAGCGGGAGGGCCGGTAGATACGCAGTATTTT

clone size: NA
J gene: TRBJ2-3
D gene: NA
V gene: TRBV5-1
CDR3 protein: CASSSRDSSTDTQYF
CDR3 DNA: TGCGCCAGCAGCTCCAGGGATTCTAGCACAGATACGCAGTATTTT

clone size: NA
J gene: TRBJ1-2
D gene: NA
V gene: TRBV15
CDR3 protein: CATSRGGQNRDGYGYTF
CDR3 DNA: TGTGCCACCAGCAGAGGGGGTCAGAACAGGGACGGTTATGGCTACACCTTC

clone size: NA
J gene: TRBJ2-1
D gene: NA
V gene: TRBV4-1
CDR3 protein: CASSWRDEQFF
CDR3 DNA: TGCGCCAGCAGTTGGAGGGATGAGCAGTTCTTC

clone size: NA
J gene: TRBJ1-6
D gene: TRBD1
V gene: TRBV2
CDR3 protein: CASSIRDRGNSPLHF
CDR3 DNA: TGTGCCAGCAGTATCCGGGACAGGGGAAATTCACCCCTCCACTTT

clone size: NA
J gene: TRBJ2-1
D gene: TRBD1
V gene: TRBV18
CDR3 protein: CASSPGQVMNNEQFF
CDR3 DNA: TGTGCCAGCTCCCCGGGACAGGTCATGAACAATGAGCAGTTCTTC

clone size: NA
J gene: TRBJ2-3
D gene: NA
V gene: TRBV11-2
CDR3 protein: CASSSRGTRVDTQYF
CDR3 DNA: TGTGCCAGCAGCTCCCGGGGGACTCGGGTAGATACGCAGTATTTT

clone size: NA
J gene: TRBJ1-1
D gene: TRBD1
V gene: TRBV19
CDR3 protein: CASSIPTGRTEAFF
CDR3 DNA: TGTGCCAGTAGTATACCGACAGGGAGGACTGAAGCTTTCTTT

clone size: NA
J gene: TRBJ2-7
D gene: TRBD2
V gene: TRBV4-1
CDR3 protein: CASSQATSGMLSSYEQYF
CDR3 DNA: TGCGCCAGCAGCCAAGCGACTAGCGGGATGCTTTCCTCCTACGAGCAGTACTTC

clone size: NA
J gene: TRBJ1-1
D gene: TRBD1
V gene: TRBV19
CDR3 protein: CASSWGDRGRVLGRTEAFF
CDR3 DNA: TGTGCCAGTAGTTGGGGGGACAGGGGGCGAGTTTTAGGACGCACTGAAGCTTTCTTT

clone size: NA
J gene: TRBJ1-1
D gene: TRBD1
V gene: TRBV2
CDR3 protein: CASRTGGRNTEAFF
CDR3 DNA: TGTGCCAGCAGGACAGGGGGGAGGAACACTGAAGCTTTCTTT

clone size: NA
J gene: TRBJ2-7
D gene: NA
V gene: TRBV2
CDR3 protein: CASSAEPASYEQYF
CDR3 DNA: TGTGCCAGCAGTGCCGAGCCCGCCTCCTACGAGCAGTACTTC

clone size: NA
J gene: TRBJ1-1
D gene: TRBD1
V gene: TRBV6-5
CDR3 protein: CASSTGQGRTEAFF
CDR3 DNA: TGTGCCAGCAGCACCGGACAGGGGCGGACTGAAGCTTTCTTT

clone size: NA
J gene: TRBJ2-1
D gene: NA
V gene: TRBV25-1
CDR3 protein: CASSGQDGDEQFF
CDR3 DNA: TGTGCCAGCAGTGGACAGGATGGGGATGAGCAGTTCTTC

clone size: NA
J gene: TRBJ1-2
D gene: TRBD1
V gene: TRBV10-1
CDR3 protein: CASRGDRDFLYGYTF
CDR3 DNA: TGCGCCAGCAGGGGGGACAGGGATTTTTTGTATGGCTACACCTTC

clone size: NA
J gene: TRBJ1-5
D gene: NA
V gene: TRBV6-1
CDR3 protein: CASTNSAGLQPQHF
CDR3 DNA: TGTGCCAGCACCAATTCGGCGGGGTTGCAGCCCCAGCATTTT

clone size: NA
J gene: TRBJ2-2
D gene: TRBD2
V gene: TRBV9
CDR3 protein: CASSVGTRRGIGTGELFF
CDR3 DNA: TGTGCCAGCAGCGTAGGGACTAGACGGGGGATTGGGACCGGGGAGCTGTTTTTT

clone size: NA
J gene: TRBJ2-5
D gene: TRBD1
V gene: TRBV5-1
CDR3 protein: CASSMGDSISETQYF
CDR3 DNA: TGCGCCAGCAGCATGGGGGACAGCATCTCCGAGACCCAGTACTTC

clone size: NA
J gene: TRBJ2-7
D gene: TRBD1
V gene: TRBV30
CDR3 protein: CAWKMGTAYEQYF
CDR3 DNA: TGTGCCTGGAAAATGGGGACAGCCTACGAGCAGTACTTC

clone size: NA
J gene: TRBJ1-5
D gene: TRBD1
V gene: TRBV5-1
CDR3 protein: CASSLAPGQSDNQPQHF
CDR3 DNA: TGCGCCAGCAGCTTGGCCCCGGGACAGAGCGACAATCAGCCCCAGCATTTT

clone size: medium-sized
J gene: TRBJ2-7
D gene: TRBD1
V gene: TRBV7-2
CDR3 protein: CASSRDRNYYEQYF
CDR3 DNA: TGTGCCAGCAGCCGGGACAGAAACTATTACGAGCAGTACTTC

clone size: NA
J gene: TRBJ2-1
D gene: NA
V gene: TRBV20-1
CDR3 protein: CSARDSDEQFF
CDR3 DNA: TGCAGTGCTAGAGATAGCGATGAGCAGTTCTTC

clone size: NA
J gene: TRBJ2-7
D gene: TRBD1
V gene: TRBV14
CDR3 protein: CASSQGPGQGSKQYF
CDR3 DNA: TGTGCCAGCAGCCAGGGTCCGGGACAGGGGTCGAAGCAGTACTTC

clone size: NA
J gene: TRBJ1-5
D gene: NA
V gene: TRBV7-2
CDR3 protein: CASSLDPGGNQPQHF
CDR3 DNA: TGTGCCAGCAGCCTCGACCCAGGGGGCAATCAGCCCCAGCATTTT

clone size: once
J gene: TRBJ1-5
D gene: TRBD1
V gene: TRBV5-6
CDR3 protein: CASLEGQGANLRRPQHF
CDR3 DNA: TGTGCCAGCCTAGAGGGACAGGGGGCGAATCTGCGAAGGCCCCAGCATTTT

clone size: NA
J gene: TRBJ2-2
D gene: NA
V gene: TRBV4-3
CDR3 protein: CASSQGGHTGELFF
CDR3 DNA: TGCGCCAGCAGCCAAGGGGGGCACACCGGGGAGCTGTTTTTT

clone size: NA
J gene: TRBJ2-2
D gene: NA
V gene: TRBV21-1
CDR3 protein: CASSKGGSNTGELFF
CDR3 DNA: TGTGCCAGCAGCAAGGGCGGGAGTAACACCGGGGAGCTGTTTTTT

clone size: NA
J gene: TRBJ2-3
D gene: NA
V gene: TRBV30
CDR3 protein: CALTTGTGTDTQYF
CDR3 DNA: TGTGCCTTGACGACCGGGACTGGCACAGATACGCAGTATTTT

clone size: NA
J gene: TRBJ2-7
D gene: TRBD2
V gene: TRBV27
CDR3 protein: CASSYAASGSYEQYF
CDR3 DNA: TGTGCCAGCAGTTATGCGGCTAGCGGGAGCTACGAGCAGTACTTC

clone size: NA
J gene: TRBJ2-7
D gene: TRBD2
V gene: TRBV7-2
CDR3 protein: CASSLLAGFTYEQYF
CDR3 DNA: TGTGCCAGCAGCCTACTAGCGGGCTTTACCTACGAGCAGTACTTC

clone size: NA
J gene: TRBJ2-5
D gene: NA
V gene: TRBV19
CDR3 protein: CASSIAGRETQYF
CDR3 DNA: TGTGCCAGTAGTATCGCAGGGCGGGAGACCCAGTACTTC

clone size: NA
J gene: TRBJ2-3
D gene: TRBD1
V gene: TRBV16
CDR3 protein: CASSHPRQGADTQYF
CDR3 DNA: TGTGCCAGCAGCCATCCTCGCCAGGGGGCAGATACGCAGTATTTT

clone size: NA
J gene: TRBJ2-1
D gene: TRBD2
V gene: TRBV6-1
CDR3 protein: CASSSGLVGNEQFF
CDR3 DNA: TGTGCCAGCAGTTCGGGACTAGTGGGTAATGAGCAGTTCTTC

clone size: NA
J gene: TRBJ1-5
D gene: TRBD1
V gene: TRBV5-6
CDR3 protein: CASSGGTGGVDQPQHF
CDR3 DNA: TGTGCCAGCAGCGGTGGGACAGGGGGAGTTGATCAGCCCCAGCATTTT

clone size: NA
J gene: TRBJ2-3
D gene: NA
V gene: TRBV7-9
CDR3 protein: CASSLPGAYEDTQYF
CDR3 DNA: TGTGCCAGCAGCTTACCTGGGGCCTATGAAGATACGCAGTATTTT

clone size: NA
J gene: TRBJ2-7
D gene: TRBD1
V gene: TRBV29-1
CDR3 protein: CSVEDRGRSYEQYF
CDR3 DNA: TGCAGCGTCGAGGACAGGGGTCGGTCCTACGAGCAGTACTTC

clone size: once
J gene: TRBJ1-2
D gene: NA
V gene: TRBV27
CDR3 protein: CASSCGQPSAYGYTF
CDR3 DNA: TGTGCCAGCAGTTGCGGCCAGCCGTCTGCCTATGGCTACACCTTC

clone size: NA
J gene: TRBJ2-1
D gene: TRBD2
V gene: TRBV4-1
CDR3 protein: CASSQELAEYNEQFF
CDR3 DNA: TGCGCCAGCAGCCAAGAACTAGCGGAGTACAATGAGCAGTTCTTC

clone size: NA
J gene: TRBJ2-7
D gene: NA
V gene: TRBV2
CDR3 protein: CASSLSQVSYEQYF
CDR3 DNA: TGTGCCAGCAGTCTATCACAGGTATCCTACGAGCAGTACTTC

clone size: once
J gene: TRBJ1-4
D gene: NA
V gene: TRBV29-1
CDR3 protein: CSVAWETSVRKLFF
CDR3 DNA: TGCAGCGTGGCTTGGGAGACCTCCGTACGAAAACTGTTTTTT

clone size: NA
J gene: TRBJ2-2
D gene: TRBD2
V gene: TRBV7-8
CDR3 protein: CASSLGLAGVSGELFF
CDR3 DNA: TGTGCCAGCAGCTTAGGGCTAGCGGGAGTCTCCGGGGAGCTGTTTTTT

clone size: once
J gene: TRBJ2-1
D gene: TRBD2
V gene: TRBV10-3
CDR3 protein: CAISPGLSKAYNEQFF
CDR3 DNA: TGTGCCATCAGCCCGGGACTATCTAAAGCCTACAATGAGCAGTTCTTC

clone size: NA
J gene: TRBJ1-1
D gene: TRBD1
V gene: TRBV29-1
CDR3 protein: CSVGQGRTYTDTEAFF
CDR3 DNA: TGCAGCGTCGGACAGGGACGGACGTACACGGACACTGAAGCTTTCTTT

clone size: NA
J gene: TRBJ2-6
D gene: NA
V gene: TRBV4-3
CDR3 protein: CASSQEGAGNGANVLTF
CDR3 DNA: TGCGCCAGCAGCCAAGAAGGGGCAGGGAATGGGGCCAACGTCCTGACTTTC

clone size: NA
J gene: TRBJ2-3
D gene: NA
V gene: TRBV19
CDR3 protein: CASSIRQGREVSPDTQYF
CDR3 DNA: TGTGCCAGTAGTATCCGGCAAGGCAGGGAGGTATCCCCAGATACGCAGTATTTT

clone size: NA
J gene: TRBJ2-7
D gene: TRBD1
V gene: TRBV2
CDR3 protein: CAVQGALSSYEQYF
CDR3 DNA: TGTGCCGTCCAGGGGGCCTTGAGCTCCTACGAGCAGTACTTC

clone size: NA
J gene: TRBJ2-7
D gene: TRBD1
V gene: TRBV30
CDR3 protein: CAWSGQGYEQYF
CDR3 DNA: TGTGCCTGGAGCGGACAGGGGTACGAGCAGTACTTC

clone size: NA
J gene: TRBJ2-7
D gene: TRBD1
V gene: TRBV27
CDR3 protein: CASSLIGTGPYEQYF
CDR3 DNA: TGTGCCAGCAGTTTAATTGGGACAGGCCCCTACGAGCAGTACTTC

clone size: NA
J gene: TRBJ2-6
D gene: NA
V gene: TRBV7-2
CDR3 protein: CASSLVAGGSNVLTF
CDR3 DNA: TGTGCCAGCAGCTTAGTTGCGGGCGGGTCCAACGTCCTGACTTTC

clone size: NA
J gene: TRBJ1-4
D gene: NA
V gene: TRBV29-1
CDR3 protein: CSVVPGANEKLFF
CDR3 DNA: TGCAGCGTTGTACCCGGGGCTAATGAAAAACTGTTTTTT

clone size: NA
J gene: TRBJ2-2
D gene: TRBD1
V gene: TRBV7-6
CDR3 protein: CASSLRQGAGFGELFF
CDR3 DNA: TGTGCCAGCAGCCTAAGACAGGGGGCGGGTTTCGGGGAGCTGTTTTTT